The clone carrying this T cell receptor (beta chain) was recorded many times. Its antigen is unidentified. The sample comes from a study of T cells in Graves' hyperthyroidism and ophthalmopathy. Study observations and caveats: A 13 V-J signature model discriminated ophthalmopathy versus stable hyperthyroidism.

The CDR3 regions of TCR beta were amplified from RNA transcripts. The primer set for the first-round RT-PCR of the TCR CDR3 was HTBI. MiXCR, applied by TCRdb to the multiplex PCR reads, yields one record per CDR3 protein. The table shows some 250,000 distinct CDR3 sequences, with around 15% occurring only once. V was trimmed by 4 bases and J by 3 bases, leaving 9 bases between them. This CDR3 is built from 13 residues. Germline V lookup: CDR1 SQVTM, CDR2 ANQGSEA. This TCR was recovered from a woman aged 45-59 years with Graves' hyperthyroidism that later progressed to Graves' ophthalmopathy. Sequencing used blood. The chain couples TRBV29-1 to TRBJ2-2; D is uncertain. CDR3 coding DNA: TGCAGCGTTGCCCGTGCAGACACCGGGGAGCTGTTTTTT. Its translation: CSVARADTGELFF.